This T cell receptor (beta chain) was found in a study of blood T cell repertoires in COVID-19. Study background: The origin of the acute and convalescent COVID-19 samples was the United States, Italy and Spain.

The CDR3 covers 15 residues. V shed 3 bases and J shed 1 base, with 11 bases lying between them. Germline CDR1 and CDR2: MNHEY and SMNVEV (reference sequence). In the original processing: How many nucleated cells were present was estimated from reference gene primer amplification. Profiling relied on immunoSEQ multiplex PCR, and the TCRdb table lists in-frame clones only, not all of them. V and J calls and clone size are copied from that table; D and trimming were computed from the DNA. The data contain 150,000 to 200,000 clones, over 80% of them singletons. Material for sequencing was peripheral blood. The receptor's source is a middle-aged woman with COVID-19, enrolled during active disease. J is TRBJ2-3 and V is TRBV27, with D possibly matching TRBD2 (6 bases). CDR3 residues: CASSFSREGTDTQYF. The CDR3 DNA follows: TGTGCCAGCAGTTTCTCCAGGGAGGGCACAGATACGCAGTATTTT.